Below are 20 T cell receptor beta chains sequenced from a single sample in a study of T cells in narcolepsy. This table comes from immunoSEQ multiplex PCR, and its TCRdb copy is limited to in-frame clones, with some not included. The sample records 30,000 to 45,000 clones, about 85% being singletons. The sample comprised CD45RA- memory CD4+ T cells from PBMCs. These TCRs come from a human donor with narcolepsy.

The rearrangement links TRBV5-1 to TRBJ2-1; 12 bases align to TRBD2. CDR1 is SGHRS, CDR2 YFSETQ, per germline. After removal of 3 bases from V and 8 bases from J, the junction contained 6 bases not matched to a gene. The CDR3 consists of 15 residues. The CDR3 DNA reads TGCGCCAGCAGCTCCCGGACTAGCGGGGCTGATGAGCAGTTCTTC. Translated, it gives CASSSRTSGADEQFF.

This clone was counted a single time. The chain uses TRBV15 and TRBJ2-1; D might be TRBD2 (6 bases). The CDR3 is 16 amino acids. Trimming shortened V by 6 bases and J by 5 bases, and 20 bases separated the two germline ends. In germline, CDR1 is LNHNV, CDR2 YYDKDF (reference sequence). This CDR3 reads CATRMGPAGRHNEQFF. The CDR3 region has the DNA TGTGCCACCAGGATGGGCCCTGCGGGGCGCCACAATGAGCAGTTCTTC.

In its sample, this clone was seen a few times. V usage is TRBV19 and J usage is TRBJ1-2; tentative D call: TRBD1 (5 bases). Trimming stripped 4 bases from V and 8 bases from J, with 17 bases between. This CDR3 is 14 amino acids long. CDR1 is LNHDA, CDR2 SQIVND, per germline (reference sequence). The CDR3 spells CASSTRDGESGYTF. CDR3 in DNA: TGTGCCAGTAGTACCCGGGACGGGGAGTCGGGCTACACCTTC. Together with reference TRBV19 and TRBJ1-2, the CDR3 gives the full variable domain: DGGITQSPKYLFRKEGQNVTLSCEQNLNHDAMYWYRQDPGQGLRLIYYSQIVNDFQKGDIAEGYSVSREKKESFPLTVTSAQKNPTAFYLCASSTRDGESGYTFGSGTRLTVV.

CDR3 protein: CATSRAGSNQPQHF. CDR3 nucleotide sequence: TGTGCCACCAGCAGAGCAGGGAGCAATCAGCCCCAGCATTTT. V and J are TRBV15 and TRBJ1-5; possible D gene TRBD1, 5 bases. The V end lost 1 base, the J end lost 1 base, and 5 bases lay between the germline ends. CDR1 is LNHNV, CDR2 YYDKDF, per germline (reference sequence). This CDR3 spans 14 amino acids.

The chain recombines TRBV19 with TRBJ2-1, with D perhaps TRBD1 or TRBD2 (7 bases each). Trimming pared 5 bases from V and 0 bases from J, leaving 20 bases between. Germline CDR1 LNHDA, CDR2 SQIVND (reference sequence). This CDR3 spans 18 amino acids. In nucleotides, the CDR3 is TGTGCCAGTAGTCCCCGGGGGCGGGGGACAGCCTCCTACAATGAGCAGTTCTTC. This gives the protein CASSPRGRGTASYNEQFF.

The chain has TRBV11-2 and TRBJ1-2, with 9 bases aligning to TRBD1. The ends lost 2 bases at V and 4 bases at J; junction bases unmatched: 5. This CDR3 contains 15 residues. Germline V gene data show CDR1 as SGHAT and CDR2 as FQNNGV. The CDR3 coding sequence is TGTGCCAGCAGCTTATCAGGACAGGGGATCTATGGCTACACCTTC. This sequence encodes CASSLSGQGIYGYTF.

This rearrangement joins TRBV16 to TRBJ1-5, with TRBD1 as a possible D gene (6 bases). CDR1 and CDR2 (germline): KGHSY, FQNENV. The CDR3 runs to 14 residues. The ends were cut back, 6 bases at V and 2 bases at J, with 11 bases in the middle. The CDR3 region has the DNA TGTGCCAGCAGTCATAACAGGGGCAATCAGCCCCAGCATTTT. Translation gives CASSHNRGNQPQHF.

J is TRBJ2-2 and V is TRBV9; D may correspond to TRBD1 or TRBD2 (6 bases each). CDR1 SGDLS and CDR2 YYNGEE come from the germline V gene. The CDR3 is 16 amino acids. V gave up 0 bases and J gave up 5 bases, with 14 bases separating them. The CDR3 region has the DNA TGTGCCAGCAGCGTAGGGGGGGCGCTGAGTACCGGGGAGCTGTTTTTT. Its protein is CASSVGGALSTGELFF.

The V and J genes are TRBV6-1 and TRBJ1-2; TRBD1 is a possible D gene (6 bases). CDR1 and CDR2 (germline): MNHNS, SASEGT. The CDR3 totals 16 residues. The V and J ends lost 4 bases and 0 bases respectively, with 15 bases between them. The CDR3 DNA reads TGTGCCAGCAGTGGAAGGGGACAAGGGCCTAACTATGGCTACACCTTC. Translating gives CASSGRGQGPNYGYTF.

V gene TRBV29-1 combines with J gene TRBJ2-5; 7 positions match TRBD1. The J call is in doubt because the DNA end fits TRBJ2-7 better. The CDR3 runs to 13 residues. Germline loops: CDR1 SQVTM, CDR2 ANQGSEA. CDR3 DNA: TGCAGCGTTGAAGGGGACAGCCTCTACGAGCAGTACTTC. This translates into CSVEGDSLYEQYF.

CDR3 sequence reads: CASSNGLGRSQNTEAFF. In DNA form, the CDR3 reads TGTGCCAGTAGTAACGGCCTGGGTAGGAGCCAGAACACTGAAGCTTTCTTT. This chain links TRBV19 with TRBJ1-1; D remains ambiguous. The CDR3 runs to 17 residues. The germline CDR1 and CDR2 sequences are LNHDA and SQIVND (reference sequence). With 4 bases removed from V and 1 base from J, the gap between germline ends came to 19 bases.

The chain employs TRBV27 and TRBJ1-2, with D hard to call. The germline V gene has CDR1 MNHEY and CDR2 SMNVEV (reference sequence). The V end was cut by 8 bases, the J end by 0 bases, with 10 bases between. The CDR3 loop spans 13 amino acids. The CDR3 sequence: CASGRASNYGYTF. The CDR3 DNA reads TGTGCCAGCGGCAGAGCATCTAACTATGGCTACACCTTC.

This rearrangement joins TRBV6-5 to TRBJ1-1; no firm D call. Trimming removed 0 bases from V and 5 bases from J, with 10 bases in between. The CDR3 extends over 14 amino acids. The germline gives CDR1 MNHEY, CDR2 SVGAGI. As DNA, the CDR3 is TGTGCCAGCAGTTACTCTAGGTTGGGAACTGAAGCTTTCTTT. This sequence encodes CASSYSRLGTEAFF.

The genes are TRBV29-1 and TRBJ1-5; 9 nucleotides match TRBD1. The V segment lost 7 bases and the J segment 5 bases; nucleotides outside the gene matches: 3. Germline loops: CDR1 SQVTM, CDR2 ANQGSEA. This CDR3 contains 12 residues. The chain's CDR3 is CSAGQGYQPQHF. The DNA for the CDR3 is TGCAGCGCCGGACAGGGGTATCAGCCCCAGCATTTT.

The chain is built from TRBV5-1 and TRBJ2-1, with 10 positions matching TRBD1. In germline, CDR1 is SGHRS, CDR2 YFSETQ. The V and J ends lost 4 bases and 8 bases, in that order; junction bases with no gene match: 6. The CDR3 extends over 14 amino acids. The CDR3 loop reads CASSGGTGADEQFF. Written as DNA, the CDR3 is TGCGCCAGCAGCGGCGGGACAGGGGCTGATGAGCAGTTCTTC.

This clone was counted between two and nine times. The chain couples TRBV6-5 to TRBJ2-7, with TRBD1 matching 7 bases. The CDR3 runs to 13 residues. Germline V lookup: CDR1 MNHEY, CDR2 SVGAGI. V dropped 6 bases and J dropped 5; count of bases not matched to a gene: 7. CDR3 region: CASRKTGAHEQYF. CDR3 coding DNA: TGTGCCAGCAGGAAAACAGGGGCCCACGAGCAGTACTTC.

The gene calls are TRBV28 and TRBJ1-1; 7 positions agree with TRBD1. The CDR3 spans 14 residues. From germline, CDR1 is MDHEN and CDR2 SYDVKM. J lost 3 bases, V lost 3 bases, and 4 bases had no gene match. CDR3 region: CASSFWQGDTEAFF. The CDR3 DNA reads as TGTGCCAGCAGTTTCTGGCAGGGGGACACTGAAGCTTTCTTT.

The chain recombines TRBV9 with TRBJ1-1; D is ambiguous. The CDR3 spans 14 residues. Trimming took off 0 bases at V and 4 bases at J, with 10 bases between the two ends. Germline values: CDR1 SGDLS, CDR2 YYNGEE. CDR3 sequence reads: CASSVALSGTEAFF. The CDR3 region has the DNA TGTGCCAGCAGCGTAGCTCTTTCGGGCACTGAAGCTTTCTTT.

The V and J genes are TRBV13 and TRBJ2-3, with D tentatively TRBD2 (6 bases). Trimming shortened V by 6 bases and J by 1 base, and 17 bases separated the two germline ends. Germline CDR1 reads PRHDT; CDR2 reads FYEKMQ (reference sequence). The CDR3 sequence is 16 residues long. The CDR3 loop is CASRLRRDGGTDTQYF. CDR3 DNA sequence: TGTGCCAGCAGGCTGAGGCGGGACGGGGGCACAGATACGCAGTATTTT.

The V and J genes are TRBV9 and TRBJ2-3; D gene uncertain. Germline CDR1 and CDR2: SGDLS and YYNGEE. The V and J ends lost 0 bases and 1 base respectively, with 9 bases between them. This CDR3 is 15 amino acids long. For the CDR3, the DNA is TGTGCCAGCAGCGTAGGTGGGAAAGGCACAGATACGCAGTATTTT. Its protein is CASSVGGKGTDTQYF.